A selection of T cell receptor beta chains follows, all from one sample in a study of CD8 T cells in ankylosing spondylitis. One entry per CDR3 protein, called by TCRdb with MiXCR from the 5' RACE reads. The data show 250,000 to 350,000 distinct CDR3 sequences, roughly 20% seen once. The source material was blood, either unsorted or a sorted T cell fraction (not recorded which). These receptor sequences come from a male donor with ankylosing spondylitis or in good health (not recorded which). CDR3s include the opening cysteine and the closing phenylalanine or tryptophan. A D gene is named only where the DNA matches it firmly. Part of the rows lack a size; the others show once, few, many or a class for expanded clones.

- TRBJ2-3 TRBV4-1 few CASSSLGQTPDTQYF TGCGCCAGCAGCTCCCTCGGACAGACCCCAGATACGCAGTATTTT
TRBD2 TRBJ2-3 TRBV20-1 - CSASEAGGTQYF TGCAGTGCTTCAGAAGCGGGAGGTACGCAGTATTTT
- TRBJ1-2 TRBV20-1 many CRAGDKSDHGYTF TGCAGGGCGGGGGACAAATCGGACCATGGCTACACCTTC
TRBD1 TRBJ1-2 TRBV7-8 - CASSLTRTGGLYGYTF TGTGCCAGCAGCTTAACCCGGACAGGGGGCCTCTATGGCTACACCTTC
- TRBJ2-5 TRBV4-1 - CASSQDRTGKQETQYF TGCGCCAGCAGCCAAGATCGAACAGGGAAACAAGAGACCCAGTACTTC
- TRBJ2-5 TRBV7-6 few CASSRTVGKGETQYF TGTGCCAGCAGCCGGACAGTGGGCAAAGGAGAGACCCAGTACTTC
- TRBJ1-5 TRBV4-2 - CASSQDSQGRGQPQHF TGTGCCAGCAGCCAAGATTCCCAGGGTCGGGGTCAGCCCCAGCATTTT
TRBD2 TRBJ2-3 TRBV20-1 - CSARRASGSSTDTQYF TGCAGTGCTAGAAGGGCTAGCGGGAGCAGCACAGATACGCAGTATTTT
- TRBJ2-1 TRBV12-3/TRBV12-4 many CASSSPGREQFF TGTGCCAGCAGTTCCCCTGGCCGGGAGCAGTTCTTC
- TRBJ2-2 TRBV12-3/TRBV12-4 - CASNQGGNTGELFF TGTGCCAGCAACCAAGGGGGGAACACCGGGGAGCTGTTTTTT
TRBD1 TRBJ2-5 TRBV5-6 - CAGSLARGQVTQYF TGTGCCGGCAGCTTGGCCAGGGGGCAGGTGACCCAGTACTTC
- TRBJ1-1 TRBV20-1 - CSASGRMNTEAFF TGCAGTGCTAGCGGACGGATGAACACTGAAGCTTTCTTT
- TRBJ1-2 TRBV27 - CASSLRGSGTVGYTF TGTGCCAGCAGTTTAAGGGGGAGCGGGACGGTTGGCTACACCTTC
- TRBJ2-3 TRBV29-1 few CSVVGLVNTDTQYF TGCAGCGTTGTGGGACTGGTAAACACAGATACGCAGTATTTT
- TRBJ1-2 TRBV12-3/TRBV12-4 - CASSAPSRVFGRGYTF TGTGCCAGCAGTGCCCCATCCCGGGTCTTCGGACGAGGCTACACCTTC
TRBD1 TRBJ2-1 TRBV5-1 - CASSLETGALYNEQFF TGCGCCAGCAGCTTGGAGACAGGGGCTCTCTACAATGAGCAGTTCTTC
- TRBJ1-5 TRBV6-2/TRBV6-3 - CASSTGAYSNQPQHF TGTGCCAGCAGCACTGGGGCATATAGCAATCAGCCCCAGCATTTT
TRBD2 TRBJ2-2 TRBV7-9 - CAGHSGVSTGELFF TGTGCCGGCCATAGCGGGGTTTCCACCGGGGAGCTGTTTTTT
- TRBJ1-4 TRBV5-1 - CASSLFAGDGKKLFF TGCGCCAGCAGCTTGTTCGCAGGGGACGGGAAAAAACTGTTTTTT
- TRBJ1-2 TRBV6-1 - CASSPSLTSGGYTF TGTGCCAGCAGTCCCTCACTGACATCAGGTGGCTACACCTTC
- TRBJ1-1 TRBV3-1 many CASSPGGTMNTEAFF TGTGCCAGCAGCCCGGGGGGGACGATGAACACTGAAGCTTTCTTT
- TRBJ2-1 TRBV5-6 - CASSSGVAEKQFF TGTGCCAGCAGCTCCGGGGTCGCGGAGAAGCAGTTCTTC